One sample yielded the 25 T cell receptor beta chains listed below, sequenced in a study of graft-versus-host responses after intestinal transplantation. Sequencing was performed with immunoSEQ multiplex PCR; in TCRdb, only in-frame clones are kept and a portion is missing. The sample records roughly 21,000 clones, approximately 40% being singletons. Irradiated, violet-dye-labeled stimulators (around 200,000) were plated alongside around 200,000 CFSE-labeled responders. The source material was alloreactive CD8+ T cells from a mixed lymphocyte reaction culture, sampled before intestinal transplant. Specified subset: CFSE-low proliferating T cells sorted from roughly six-day pre-transplant mixed lymphocyte reaction (GvH or HvG direction). The receptors here all came from a human patient who received an intestinal transplant.

This clone was detected only a few times. This chain joins TRBV6-6 and TRBJ1-1; TRBD1 matches at 10 bases. Germline V gene data show CDR1 as MNHNY and CDR2 as SVGAGI (reference sequence). The CDR3 is 15 amino acids. J lost 7 bases, V lost 5 bases, and 10 bases had no gene match. The CDR3 sequence: CASSITGTGDFEAFF. DNA for the CDR3: TGTGCCAGCAGTATAACCGGGACAGGGGACTTTGAAGCTTTCTTT.

This clone was seen a handful of times. The CDR3 region is CASSTRVYGYTF. CDR3 nucleotides: TGTGCCAGCTCGACCAGGGTTTATGGCTACACCTTC. This chain connects TRBV18 to TRBJ1-2; a possible D gene is TRBD1 (5 bases). The V gene lost 6 bases and the J gene lost 5 bases, with 10 bases spanning the gap. The CDR3 has 12 residues. Germline-derived CDR1 and CDR2 are KGHSH and LQKENI.

The chain carries TRBV9 and TRBJ2-1, with D perhaps matching TRBD1 or TRBD2 (6 bases each). V dropped 4 bases and J dropped 0 bases, with 11 bases sitting between them. The CDR3 has 15 residues. CDR1 SGDLS and CDR2 YYNGEE come from the germline V gene. The CDR3 protein is CASSRGRASYNEQFF. The DNA of the CDR3 is TGTGCCAGCAGCCGGGGGCGGGCCTCCTACAATGAGCAGTTCTTC. The entire variable domain, with the rest obtained from reference TRBV9 and TRBJ2-1, is as follows: DSGVTQTPKHLITATGQRVTLRCSPRSGDLSVYWYQQSLDQGLQFLIQYYNGEERAKGNILERFSAQQFPDLHSELNLSSLELGDSALYFCASSRGRASYNEQFFGPGTRLTVL.

The rearrangement joins TRBV28 to TRBJ2-7; TRBD1 aligns across 8 bases. V was pared by 0 bases and J by 0 bases, with 7 bases of the junction left unmatched. This CDR3 region has 17 residues. Germline V gene data show CDR1 as MDHEN and CDR2 as SYDVKM. In DNA form, the CDR3 reads TGTGCCAGCAGTTTATGGTTAGACAGGGGAAACTCCTACGAGCAGTACTTC. Protein product: CASSLWLDRGNSYEQYF. The full variable domain, completed using reference TRBV28 and TRBJ2-7, is DVKVTQSSRYLVKRTGEKVFLECVQDMDHENMFWYRQDPGLGLRLIYFSYDVKMKEKGDIPEGYSVSREKKERFSLILESASTNQTSMYLCASSLWLDRGNSYEQYFGPGTRLTVT.

The CDR3 reads CASSVQGARNTEAFF. The CDR3 bases are TGTGCCAGCAGTGTTCAGGGGGCGCGGAACACTGAAGCTTTCTTT. The chain joins TRBV2 to TRBJ1-1; 8 bases line up with TRBD1. The germline gives CDR1 SNHLY, CDR2 FYNNEI. V lost 4 bases to trimming and J lost 1 base; unmatched junction nucleotides: 5. The CDR3 is 15 residues long.

The chain links TRBV9 to TRBJ2-3; 10 bases fit TRBD1. Germline CDR1 is SGDLS and CDR2 is YYNGEE. The CDR3 totals 15 residues. The V and J ends lost 1 base and 6 bases, in that order; junction bases with no gene match: 5. Written as DNA, the CDR3 is TGTGCCAGCAGCGTAAGACAGGGGGCTCGGGATACGCAGTATTTT. Protein: CASSVRQGARDTQYF.

This chain uses TRBV21-1 with TRBJ2-1. TRBV21-1 is assigned pseudogene status. There are 14 residues in the CDR3. The CDR3 region has the DNA TGTGCCAGCAGCCATTCCCACACGGACAATGAGCAGTTCTTC. It specifies CASSHSHTDNEQFF.

In this sample, this clone turned up a few times. V usage is TRBV6-5 and J usage is TRBJ2-7; tentative D call: TRBD2 (5 bases). V lost 6 bases, J lost 5 bases, and 20 bases lay in between. The CDR3 loop spans 15 amino acids. Germline V CDR1 and CDR2: MNHEY, SVGAGI. CDR3 amino acids: CASSPTHSGFNEQYF. In DNA form, the CDR3 reads TGTGCCAGCAGCCCTACGCACAGCGGCTTCAACGAGCAGTACTTC.

This clone has just a few counts. The V and J genes are TRBV6-4 and TRBJ2-3; D assignment may be TRBD1 or TRBD2 (6 bases each). The CDR3 runs to 12 residues. V was clipped by 6 bases and J by 5 bases, with 9 bases between them. CDR1 is MRHNA, CDR2 SNTAGT, per germline. The CDR3 DNA follows: TGTGCCAGCAGCGGAGGGGGAGATACGCAGTATTTT. Amino acid sequence: CASSGGGDTQYF.

This sequence joins TRBV5-1 and TRBJ1-5; D perhaps matches TRBD1 (5 bases). Trimming removed 5 bases at V and 2 bases at J, with 8 bases between. This CDR3 is built from 13 residues. CDR1 SGHRS and CDR2 YFSETQ come from the germline V gene. CDR3 DNA sequence: TGCGCCAGCAGGGGGGACGGCAATCAGCCCCAGCATTTT. Encoded protein: CASRGDGNQPQHF. Full variable domain (missing parts from reference TRBV5-1 and TRBJ1-5): KAGVTQTPRYLIKTRGQQVTLSCSPISGHRSVSWYQQTPGQGLQFLFEYFSETQRNKGNFPGRFSGRQFSNSRSEMNVSTLELGDSALYLCASRGDGNQPQHFGDGTRLSIL.

The chain uses TRBV9 and TRBJ1-6, with unresolved D. Trimming took 3 bases from V and 3 from J, leaving 10 bases between them. The CDR3 is 15 amino acids. The germline V gene encodes CDR1 SGDLS and CDR2 YYNGEE. CDR3 in amino acids: CASSGGPIYNSPLHF. The CDR3 DNA follows: TGTGCCAGCAGCGGTGGCCCCATCTATAATTCACCCCTCCACTTT.

The table lists this clone with a few counts. The V and J genes are TRBV4-2 and TRBJ2-7, with D maybe TRBD1 (5 bases). Trimming cost V 5 bases and J 7 bases, with 15 bases left between them. This CDR3 is built from 13 residues. CDR1 and CDR2 from the germline V gene are LGHNA and YNFKEQ. This CDR3 reads CASSLDQAGEQYF. DNA of the CDR3: TGTGCCAGCAGCTTAGATCAGGCAGGGGAGCAGTACTTC.

CDR3 loop: CASSYSTGSYTF. The CDR3 region has the DNA TGTGCCAGCAGTTACTCGACCGGGAGCTACACCTTC. The V and J genes are TRBV6-6 and TRBJ1-2; D remains unclear. Trimming took 0 bases from V and 9 from J, leaving 8 bases between them. CDR1 is MNHNY, CDR2 SVGAGI, per germline (reference sequence). The length of the CDR3 is 12 residues.

This clone was detected only a few times. The chain employs TRBV13 and TRBJ2-5, with a possible D match to TRBD2 (6 bases). Germline CDR1 and CDR2: PRHDT and FYEKMQ (reference sequence). V was shortened by 5 bases and J by 5 bases, with 9 bases between the two germline ends. CDR3 size: 12 residues. In nucleotides, the CDR3 is TGTGCCAGCAGCACGAGCGGGGAGACCCAGTACTTC. Translation: CASSTSGETQYF. Complete variable domain (other parts from reference TRBV13 and TRBJ2-5): AAGVIQSPRHLIKEKRETATLKCYPIPRHDTVYWYQQGPGQDPQFLISFYEKMQSDKGSIPDRFSAQQFSDYHSELNMSSLELGDSALYFCASSTSGETQYFGPGTRLLVL.

This chain uses TRBV30 with TRBJ2-1; the match to TRBD2 covers 8 bases. Looked up from germline, CDR1 is GTSNPN and CDR2 is SVGIG (reference sequence). This CDR3 has 15 amino acids. J lost 7 bases, V lost 0 bases, and 8 bases had no gene match. The CDR3 loop is CAWSVAGGGMNEQFF. CDR3 sequence (DNA): TGTGCCTGGAGTGTTGCGGGGGGAGGGATGAATGAGCAGTTCTTC.

The V call is TRBV6-8, the J call TRBJ1-2; D uncertain. Germline values: CDR1 MNHGY, CDR2 SAAAGT. The CDR3 contains 12 residues. Trimming took off 4 bases at V and 6 bases at J, with 9 bases between the two ends. The CDR3: CASSSPSHGYTF. Written as DNA, the CDR3 is TGTGCCAGCAGTTCTCCCTCCCATGGCTACACCTTC.

The chain is built from TRBV5-1 and TRBJ2-7, with 9 bases matching TRBD1. This CDR3 comprises 14 residues. Losses at the gene ends were 0 bases for V and 2 bases for J; bases not matched to a gene: 0. Germline loops: CDR1 SGHRS, CDR2 YFSETQ. The CDR3, as DNA: TGCGCCAGCAGCTTGGGACAGGGGGCCTACGAGCAGTACTTC. It encodes CASSLGQGAYEQYF.

The J gene is TRBJ2-3, the V gene TRBV7-8; possible D gene TRBD2, 5 bases. CDR3 length: 14 residues. Germline CDR1 and CDR2: SGHVS and FQNEAQ. V was pared by 1 base and J by 10 bases, with 15 bases between. The CDR3 loop reads CASSLVPLAVSQYF. In nucleotides, the CDR3 is TGTGCCAGCAGCTTAGTCCCCCTAGCAGTTTCGCAGTATTTT.

The rearrangement uses TRBV2 and TRBJ1-2; TRBD1 matches 7 bases. The CDR3 sequence is 16 residues long. Germline values: CDR1 SNHLY, CDR2 FYNNEI. V trimming: 6 bases; J trimming: 7 bases; junction bases outside the gene matches: 17. The DNA of the CDR3 is TGTGCCAGCAGGTCTCCGGGACAGCTGACATCTCGTGGCTACACCTTC. This encodes CASRSPGQLTSRGYTF.

This chain joins TRBV29-1 and TRBJ2-7; 9 bases align to TRBD2. Germline V gene lookup returns CDR1 SQVTM and CDR2 ANQGSEA. This CDR3 has 17 residues. The V gene end was trimmed by 4 bases and the J gene end by 3 bases; junction bases not matched to a gene: 16. CDR3 sequence (DNA): TGCAGCGTTGCCCCACCGACCCTTAGCGGGAGAATCTACGAGCAGTACTTC. Its protein is CSVAPPTLSGRIYEQYF.

The chain uses TRBV28 and TRBJ1-1; D is uncertain. Germline V gene sequence: CDR1 MDHEN, CDR2 SYDVKM. The length of the CDR3 is 12 residues. Trimming cost V 2 bases and J 5 bases, with 6 bases left between them. The CDR3 sequence: CASSLSVTEAFF. The CDR3, as DNA: TGTGCCAGCAGTTTAAGTGTGACTGAAGCTTTCTTT.

This clone came up a few times. The J gene is TRBJ2-3, the V gene TRBV12-5; no definite D call. Germline CDR1 is LGHNT and CDR2 is FRNRAP. This CDR3 comprises 14 residues. Trimming took off 6 bases at V and 0 bases at J, with 10 bases between the two ends. CDR3 in amino acids: CASGLGPSTDTQYF. The DNA for the CDR3 is TGTGCTAGTGGGTTAGGTCCTAGCACAGATACGCAGTATTTT.

This clone was picked up a small number of times. The chain links TRBV25-1 to TRBJ1-1; no firm D call. CDR3 length: 12 amino acids. Germline V gene data show CDR1 as MGHDK and CDR2 as SYGVNS. Trimming removed 4 bases at V and 6 bases at J, with 9 bases between. CDR3 loop: CASSGAVAEAFF. The CDR3 DNA reads TGTGCCAGCAGTGGGGCCGTCGCTGAAGCTTTCTTT.

This clone turned up a few times. The rearrangement joins TRBV7-9 to TRBJ1-5; TRBD1 aligns across 12 bases. V lost 4 bases and J lost 6; bases outside the gene matches: 4. The CDR3 contains 15 residues. CDR1 is SEHNR and CDR2 is FQNEAQ in the germline V gene (reference sequence). This CDR3 reads CASSYRDRGLQPQHF. CDR3 coding DNA: TGTGCCAGCAGCTACCGGGACAGGGGGCTTCAGCCCCAGCATTTT.

The chain joins TRBV7-9 to TRBJ1-1; weak D call: TRBD1 (6 bases). The germline V gene encodes CDR1 SEHNR and CDR2 FQNEAQ (reference sequence). The CDR3 contains 13 residues. The V end lost 5 bases, the J end lost 4 bases, and 11 bases lay between the germline ends. CDR3 amino acids: CASSPRQVTEAFF. Written as DNA, the CDR3 is TGTGCCAGCAGCCCGAGACAGGTCACTGAAGCTTTCTTT. The whole variable domain, filled in from reference TRBV7-9 and TRBJ1-1, reads DTGVSQNPRHKITKRGQNVTFRCDPISEHNRLYWYRQTLGQGPEFLTYFQNEAQLEKSRLLSDRFSAERPKGSFSTLEIQRTEQGDSAMYLCASSPRQVTEAFFGQGTRLTVV.